These T cell receptor beta chains were read from a single sample in a study of response to subunit inactivated influenza vaccine. TCRdb re-called the RT-PCR reads with MiXCR, one entry per CDR3 protein. The sample records around 850,000 distinct CDR3 sequences, about 18% being singletons. The sample was PBMCs from blood, taken 5 to 6 days after vaccination. These receptors came from a man aged 50 or older who received an inactivated influenza vaccine. CDR3s include the opening cysteine and the closing phenylalanine or tryptophan. Each record gives: CDR3 DNA, CDR3 protein, clone size, V gene, D gene, J gene. The D gene is left open where the match is weak. Clone size is not always given. Where it is, it says once, few, many or a class for expanded clones.

CDR3 DNA: TGTGACAGCAGTTCAGGGTACAATGAGCAGTTCTTC; CDR3 protein: CDSSSGYNEQFF; clone size: NA; V gene: TRBV12-3/TRBV12-4; D gene: NA; J gene: TRBJ2-1
CDR3 DNA: TGTGCCAGCAGTCAGGGTATCATCAGAGATACGCAGTATTTT; CDR3 protein: CASSQGIIRDTQYF; clone size: many; V gene: TRBV6-1; D gene: NA; J gene: TRBJ2-3
CDR3 DNA: TGTGCCATCAGTGAGGCCGGGACTAGATTAGATACGCAGTATTTT; CDR3 protein: CAISEAGTRLDTQYF; clone size: few; V gene: TRBV10-3; D gene: TRBD2; J gene: TRBJ2-3
CDR3 DNA: TGCAGTGCCGCCAGTAGGAATACGCAGTATTTT; CDR3 protein: CSAASRNTQYF; clone size: few; V gene: TRBV20-1; D gene: NA; J gene: TRBJ2-3
CDR3 DNA: TGCAGTGCTAGAGTGGAGCTAGCGCCGAGTGAGCAGTTCTTC; CDR3 protein: CSARVELAPSEQFF; clone size: few; V gene: TRBV20-1; D gene: NA; J gene: TRBJ2-1
CDR3 DNA: TGCAGTGCTAGAGATTCGCGGAGGAGGGGCACAGATACGCAGTATTTT; CDR3 protein: CSARDSRRRGTDTQYF; clone size: NA; V gene: TRBV20-1; D gene: NA; J gene: TRBJ2-3
CDR3 DNA: TGTGCCATCAGTGAGAGACAGGGGGTTAGCTATGGCTACACCTTC; CDR3 protein: CAISERQGVSYGYTF; clone size: few; V gene: TRBV10-3; D gene: TRBD1; J gene: TRBJ1-2
CDR3 DNA: TGTGCCAGCAGTTCCCGGGACAGGGCTGGCACAGATACGCAGTATTTT; CDR3 protein: CASSSRDRAGTDTQYF; clone size: NA; V gene: TRBV27; D gene: TRBD1; J gene: TRBJ2-3
CDR3 DNA: TGCAGTGCTGGACATCCGGGACTAACGTACAATGAGCAGTTCTTC; CDR3 protein: CSAGHPGLTYNEQFF; clone size: NA; V gene: TRBV20-1; D gene: TRBD2; J gene: TRBJ2-1
CDR3 DNA: TGTGCCAGCAGTTTACTTGGCAGGGGGCTAGGGTATGGCTACACCTTC; CDR3 protein: CASSLLGRGLGYGYTF; clone size: NA; V gene: TRBV6-5; D gene: TRBD1; J gene: TRBJ1-2
CDR3 DNA: TGTGCCATCAGGGAGGGACCATATCCCTACGAGCAGTACTTC; CDR3 protein: CAIREGPYPYEQYF; clone size: few; V gene: TRBV10-3; D gene: NA; J gene: TRBJ2-7
CDR3 DNA: TGTGCCAGCAGCGACAGGGACTATGGCTACACCTTC; CDR3 protein: CASSDRDYGYTF; clone size: NA; V gene: TRBV11-2; D gene: TRBD1; J gene: TRBJ1-2
CDR3 DNA: TGTGCCATCAGAGAGCGGGAGATTAACAATGAGCAGTTCTTC; CDR3 protein: CAIREREINNEQFF; clone size: few; V gene: TRBV10-3; D gene: TRBD2; J gene: TRBJ2-1
CDR3 DNA: TGCAGCGCAACACAGGCTAACTATGGCTACACCTTC; CDR3 protein: CSATQANYGYTF; clone size: NA; V gene: TRBV29-1; D gene: NA; J gene: TRBJ1-2
CDR3 DNA: TGTGCCAGCAGTGGACAGGGTGAATATGGCTACACCTTC; CDR3 protein: CASSGQGEYGYTF; clone size: few; V gene: TRBV12-3/TRBV12-4; D gene: TRBD1; J gene: TRBJ1-2
CDR3 DNA: TGCGCCAGCAGCCAATTCAGCAGGGAGGGAAAACTGTTTTTT; CDR3 protein: CASSQFSREGKLFF; clone size: once; V gene: TRBV4-1; D gene: NA; J gene: TRBJ1-4
CDR3 DNA: TGTGCCAGCAGTTTCGGACAGACTGGCGGTAATGAAAAACTGTTTTTT; CDR3 protein: CASSFGQTGGNEKLFF; clone size: few; V gene: TRBV12-3/TRBV12-4; D gene: NA; J gene: TRBJ1-4
CDR3 DNA: TGTGCCAGCAGCCCTGGGGGCCGGCGGGTTGGCTACACCTTC; CDR3 protein: CASSPGGRRVGYTF; clone size: NA; V gene: TRBV12-3/TRBV12-4; D gene: NA; J gene: TRBJ1-2
CDR3 DNA: TGTGCCAGCAGTTTGGCAGGGATCGGGGAGCTGTTTTTT; CDR3 protein: CASSLAGIGELFF; clone size: NA; V gene: TRBV12-3/TRBV12-4; D gene: NA; J gene: TRBJ2-2
CDR3 DNA: TGTGCCAGCAGCGTACTGCCCCGCTGGACCGGGGAGCTGTTTTTT; CDR3 protein: CASSVLPRWTGELFF; clone size: many; V gene: TRBV9; D gene: NA; J gene: TRBJ2-2
CDR3 DNA: TGCAGTGCAGGGACTAGCGGGAGTTATACGCAGTATTTT; CDR3 protein: CSAGTSGSYTQYF; clone size: many; V gene: TRBV20-1; D gene: TRBD2; J gene: TRBJ2-3
CDR3 DNA: TGTGCCAGCAGCTTAAGGGCCCAAAAACTGTTTTTT; CDR3 protein: CASSLRAQKLFF; clone size: few; V gene: TRBV11-2; D gene: NA; J gene: TRBJ1-4
CDR3 DNA: TGCAGTGCTGGGCCGGGACAGGGGATGGGGACCCAGTACTTC; CDR3 protein: CSAGPGQGMGTQYF; clone size: few; V gene: TRBV20-1; D gene: TRBD1; J gene: TRBJ2-5
CDR3 DNA: TGTGCCAGCGCGAACCGGAACGAGCAGGACTTC; CDR3 protein: CASANRNEQDF; clone size: NA; V gene: TRBV6-1; D gene: NA; J gene: TRBJ2-7
CDR3 DNA: TGTGCCACGCGCGTTGAAAGGGGCTCCTACGAGCAGTACTTC; CDR3 protein: CATRVERGSYEQYF; clone size: few; V gene: TRBV6-1; D gene: NA; J gene: TRBJ2-7
CDR3 DNA: TGTGCCAGCAGCGGAGGGGCAGGCGTTGACGAGCAGTACTTC; CDR3 protein: CASSGGAGVDEQYF; clone size: NA; V gene: TRBV6-2/TRBV6-3; D gene: NA; J gene: TRBJ2-7
CDR3 DNA: TGCAGTGCTAGTGCGGGGTCTTTATCCTACGAGCAGTACTTC; CDR3 protein: CSASAGSLSYEQYF; clone size: few; V gene: TRBV20-1; D gene: NA; J gene: TRBJ2-7
CDR3 DNA: TGTGCCAGCAATACCATCGGGACCCGGGGGCAGTACTTC; CDR3 protein: CASNTIGTRGQYF; clone size: NA; V gene: TRBV28; D gene: NA; J gene: TRBJ2-7
CDR3 DNA: TGCAGCGTTCCGGGACAGACTTACAATGAGCAGTTCTTC; CDR3 protein: CSVPGQTYNEQFF; clone size: many; V gene: TRBV29-1; D gene: TRBD1; J gene: TRBJ2-1
CDR3 DNA: TGTGCCAGCAGTTTTCTGACCTCCTCCTACAATGAGCAGTTCTTC; CDR3 protein: CASSFLTSSYNEQFF; clone size: few; V gene: TRBV12-3/TRBV12-4; D gene: NA; J gene: TRBJ2-1
CDR3 DNA: TGTGCCAGCAGCTTCCTGGGAGGACGAGGACTAGCGGGGGGAGATACGCAGTATTTT; CDR3 protein: CASSFLGGRGLAGGDTQYF; clone size: once; V gene: TRBV7-2; D gene: TRBD2; J gene: TRBJ2-3
CDR3 DNA: TGTGCCAGCAGTCCTCCTCAGGGGGTCTACGAGCAGTACTTC; CDR3 protein: CASSPPQGVYEQYF; clone size: NA; V gene: TRBV12-3/TRBV12-4; D gene: TRBD1; J gene: TRBJ2-7
CDR3 DNA: TGCAGTGCTAGAGATGGGGGGAGAACTAACTATGGCTACACCTTC; CDR3 protein: CSARDGGRTNYGYTF; clone size: NA; V gene: TRBV20-1; D gene: NA; J gene: TRBJ1-2
CDR3 DNA: TGTGCCAGCAGTGAGTTGGGGACCGATTCCTACGAGCAGTACTTC; CDR3 protein: CASSELGTDSYEQYF; clone size: NA; V gene: TRBV6-1; D gene: NA; J gene: TRBJ2-7
CDR3 DNA: TGTGCCAGCAGCTCTGCCCTCGACAGTCTCTCCTACGAGCAGTACTTC; CDR3 protein: CASSSALDSLSYEQYF; clone size: NA; V gene: TRBV5-6; D gene: NA; J gene: TRBJ2-7